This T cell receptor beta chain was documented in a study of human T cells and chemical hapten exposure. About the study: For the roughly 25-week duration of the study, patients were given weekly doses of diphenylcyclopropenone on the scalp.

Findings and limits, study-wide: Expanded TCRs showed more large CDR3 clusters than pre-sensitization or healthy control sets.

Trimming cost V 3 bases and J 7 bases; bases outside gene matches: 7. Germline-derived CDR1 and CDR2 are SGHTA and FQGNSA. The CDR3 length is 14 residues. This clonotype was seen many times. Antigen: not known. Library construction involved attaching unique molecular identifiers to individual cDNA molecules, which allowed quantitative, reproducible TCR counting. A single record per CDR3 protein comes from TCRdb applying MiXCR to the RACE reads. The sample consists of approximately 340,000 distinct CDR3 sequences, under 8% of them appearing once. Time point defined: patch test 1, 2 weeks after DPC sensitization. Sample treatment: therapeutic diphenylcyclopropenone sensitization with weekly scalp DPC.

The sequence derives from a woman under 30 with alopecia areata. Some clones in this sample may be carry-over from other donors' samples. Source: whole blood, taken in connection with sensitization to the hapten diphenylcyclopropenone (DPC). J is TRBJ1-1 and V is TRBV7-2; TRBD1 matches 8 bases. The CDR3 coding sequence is TGTGCCAGCAGCTTGACGGGACAGGCGTTTGAAGCTTTCTTT. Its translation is CASSLTGQAFEAFF.